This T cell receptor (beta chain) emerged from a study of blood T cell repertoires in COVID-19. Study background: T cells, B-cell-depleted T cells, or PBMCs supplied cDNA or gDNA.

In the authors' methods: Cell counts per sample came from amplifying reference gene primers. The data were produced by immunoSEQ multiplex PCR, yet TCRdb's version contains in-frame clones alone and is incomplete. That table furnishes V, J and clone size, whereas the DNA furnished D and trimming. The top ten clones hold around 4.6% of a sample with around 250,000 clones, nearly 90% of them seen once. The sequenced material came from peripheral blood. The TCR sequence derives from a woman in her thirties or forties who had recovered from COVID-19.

The CDR3 DNA reads as TGTGCCTCCACAGGGGCTCTGAACACTGAAGCTTTCTTT. This codes for CASTGALNTEAFF. The chain combines TRBV10-3 with TRBJ1-1, with 7 bases fitting TRBD1. The CDR3 spans 13 residues. The junction had 6 bases not matched to a gene; V was cut back by 11 bases and J by 0 bases. Germline-derived CDR1 and CDR2 are ENHRY and SYGVKD.